This T cell receptor beta chain was recovered during a study of radiotherapy plus CTLA-4 blockade in lung cancer. About the research overall: Objective response rate was about 20%; disease control rate, 31%.

TCRdb keeps only in-frame clones here, not all; method: immunoSEQ multiplex PCR. The sample includes approximately 72,000 clones, about 80% of them seen just once. As to this clone: The antigen is undetermined.

Germline V gene sequence: CDR1 SGHNT, CDR2 YENEEA. The CDR3 is 15 amino acids. The junction had 7 bases not matched to a gene; V was cut back by 4 bases and J by 3 bases. Study results and caveats: In blood, after radiotherapy plus ipilimumab, tumor-derived TCR clones expanded.

The clonotype comes from a human donor with non-small cell lung cancer who had a complete response to radiotherapy plus ipilimumab. The V gene is TRBV11-3, the J gene TRBJ2-7; 9 bases fit TRBD1. Sequenced material: peripheral blood, taken from a patient treated with radiotherapy plus ipilimumab. The CDR3 sequence: CASSSQRTGDYEQYF. Written as DNA, the CDR3 is TGTGCCAGCAGCTCACAAAGGACAGGGGACTACGAGCAGTACTTC.